The 18 T cell receptor beta chains listed next were all sequenced from one sample in a study of blood T cells in healthy people across ages. A sample-barcoded 5' primer and a J-beta primer mix were used in a second PCR of roughly 6 to 12 cycles. TCRdb processed the 5' RACE reads anew with MiXCR; each CDR3 protein has one entry. The table has about 380,000 distinct CDR3 sequences, about 52% seen once. The sequenced material came from blood. Every receptor here comes from a man in his sixties in good health.

The chain links TRBV10-3 to TRBJ2-3; TRBD2 matches at 9 bases. In germline, CDR1 is ENHRY, CDR2 SYGVKD. Trimming took 2 bases from V and 6 from J; bases not matched to a gene: 9. The CDR3 has 16 residues. The CDR3 loop is CAISEEAGGRGDTQYF. The CDR3, as DNA: TGTGCCATCAGTGAGGAAGCGGGGGGCCGGGGGGATACGCAGTATTTT.

V usage is TRBV6-5 and J usage is TRBJ2-1, with D possibly being TRBD1 or TRBD2 (5 bases each). The CDR3 has 15 residues. V lost 0 bases and J 8 bases, leaving 14 bases between the germline ends. Germline CDR1 reads MNHEY; CDR2 reads SVGAGI. Here the CDR3 DNA reads TGTGCCAGCAGTTACTCCCGGGACCCGTCCTATGAGCAGTTCTTC. Amino acids: CASSYSRDPSYEQFF.

The chain is built from TRBV7-3 and TRBJ2-5; perhaps TRBD2 as D (5 bases). The CDR3 loop spans 13 amino acids. Germline V lookup: CDR1 SGHTA, CDR2 FQGTGA. V shed 5 bases and J shed 5 bases, with 12 bases lying between them. The CDR3 loop is CASSRGLSETQYF. The CDR3, as DNA: TGTGCCAGCAGCCGCGGGCTGTCGGAGACCCAGTACTTC.

The V gene is TRBV20-1, the J gene TRBJ1-2, with D perhaps matching TRBD1 (6 bases). Germline assignment: CDR1 DFQATT and CDR2 SNEGSKA (reference sequence). V was trimmed by 1 base and J by 0 bases, leaving 12 bases between them. CDR3 length: 15 residues. Here the CDR3 reads CSARGGTQANYGYTF. DNA of the CDR3: TGCAGTGCTAGAGGCGGGACACAGGCTAACTATGGCTACACCTTC.

This clonotype was seen at least ten times. The chain is built from TRBV5-1 and TRBJ1-2; D gene uncertain. V lost 3 bases to trimming and J lost 3 bases, with 9 bases between them. Germline V gene sequence: CDR1 SGHRS, CDR2 YFSETQ. The CDR3 covers 13 residues. For the CDR3, the DNA is TGCGCCAGCAGCTCAGCCGGCGACTATGGCTACACCTTC. It yields the protein CASSSAGDYGYTF.

This chain connects TRBV20-1 to TRBJ2-3, with 8 nucleotides matching TRBD2. CDR3 length equals 14 residues. V was clipped by 1 base and J by 1 base; unmatched bases: 1. CDR1 is DFQATT and CDR2 is SNEGSKA in the germline V gene (reference sequence). The CDR3 nucleotides are TGCAGTGCTAGAGTACTAGCGGGCACAGATACGCAGTATTTT. It translates to CSARVLAGTDTQYF.

The chain combines TRBV5-6 with TRBJ2-4; D remains ambiguous. CDR1 is SGHDT and CDR2 is YYEEEE in the germline V gene. The CDR3 has 15 residues. V was shortened by 0 bases and J by 0 bases, with 7 bases between the two germline ends. The CDR3: CASSLAALAKNIQYF. The CDR3 DNA sequence: TGTGCCAGCAGCTTGGCAGCACTAGCCAAAAACATTCAGTACTTC.

This clonotype occurred once. The J gene is TRBJ2-7, the V gene TRBV12-3 or TRBV12-4; D is possibly TRBD2 (5 bases). The CDR3 is made up of 17 amino acids. The V and J ends lost 2 bases and 0 bases respectively, with 17 bases between them. CDR3 region: CASSLSSVGAGSYEQYF. CDR3 in DNA: TGTGCCAGCAGTTTAAGTTCCGTGGGCGCGGGCTCCTACGAGCAGTACTTC.

J is TRBJ2-5 and V is TRBV28, with 10 nucleotides matching TRBD2. TRBJ2-7 explains the end of the DNA better; the J call may be wrong. The germline gives CDR1 MDHEN, CDR2 SYDVKM. CDR3 length equals 14 residues. In DNA, the CDR3 is TGTGCCAGCAGGGTAGCGGGGGGAGATTACGAGCAGTACTTC. This sequence encodes CASRVAGGDYEQYF.

This clonotype has more than one count but fewer than ten. J is TRBJ2-1 and V is TRBV7-9, with D unresolved. The V end lost 1 base, the J end lost 15 bases, and 16 bases lay between the germline ends. The CDR3 sequence is 13 residues long. Germline loops: CDR1 SEHNR, CDR2 FQNEAQ (reference sequence). Here the CDR3 reads CASSLGIRLPAFF. CDR3 nucleotides: TGTGCCAGCAGCTTAGGGATTCGTCTACCTGCGTTCTTC. Using reference TRBV7-9 and TRBJ2-1 for the parts outside the CDR3, the full variable domain is DTGVSQNPRHKITKRGQNVTFRCDPISEHNRLYWYRQTLGQGPEFLTYFQNEAQLEKSRLLSDRFSAERPKGSFSTLEIQRTEQGDSAMYLCASSLGIRLPAFFGPGTRLTVL.

A few counts support this clonotype. The chain is built from TRBV20-1 and TRBJ1-4; 8 nucleotides match TRBD1. V lost 8 bases and J lost 2; bases outside the gene matches: 1. Germline loops: CDR1 DFQATT, CDR2 SNEGSKA (reference sequence). CDR3 length: 12 amino acids. The DNA for the CDR3 is TGCAGTTCAGGGGGCACTAATGAAAAACTGTTTTTT. It specifies CSSGGTNEKLFF.

V usage is TRBV3-1 and J usage is TRBJ2-7; 8 bases fit TRBD2. The closer fit of TRBJ2-5 to the DNA end suggests the J call may be wrong. Looked up from germline, CDR1 is LGHDT and CDR2 is YNNKEL (reference sequence). CDR3 length: 15 amino acids. The CDR3 bases are TGTGCCAGCAGCCGCCAAGCGGGAGTAAAAGAGACCCAGTACTTC. Its protein is CASSRQAGVKETQYF.

CDR3 coding DNA: TGTGCCAGCAGCTTAGGCGGTGGGGGTCGGGATACGCAGTATTTT. Its translation: CASSLGGGGRDTQYF. This chain uses TRBV7-2 with TRBJ2-3, with D perhaps TRBD1 or TRBD2 (5 bases each). CDR3 length: 15 amino acids. With 1 base removed from V and 6 bases from J, the gap between germline ends came to 14 bases. Germline V lookup: CDR1 SGHTA, CDR2 FQGNSA.

CDR3 protein: CASRGQGLANEKLFF. CDR3 bases: TGTGCCAGCAGAGGACAGGGTTTGGCTAATGAAAAACTGTTTTTT. The chain combines TRBV12-3 or TRBV12-4 with TRBJ1-4; 8 bases are a match to TRBD1. V lost 6 bases, J lost 3 bases, and 6 bases stayed unmatched. The length of the CDR3 is 15 residues.

The chain is built from TRBV20-1 and TRBJ2-1; 14 bases match TRBD2. This CDR3 is built from 18 residues. The germline V gene has CDR1 DFQATT and CDR2 SNEGSKA (reference sequence). With V trimmed by 0 bases and J by 2 bases, 6 bases remained unmatched. CDR3 region: CSARDLGLAGAAYNEQFF. Written as DNA, the CDR3 is TGCAGTGCTAGAGATCTGGGACTAGCGGGGGCCGCCTACAATGAGCAGTTCTTC.

In the case of this clonotype: With a much larger clone just one base away, this may be a read error. The chain carries TRBV7-2 and TRBJ2-1; no definite D call. The CDR3 contains 11 residues. Germline V gene data show CDR1 as SGHTA and CDR2 as FQGNSA. CDR3 region: CAGSFRYEQFF. DNA of the CDR3: TGTGCCGGCAGCTTCCGGTATGAGCAGTTCTTC.

CDR3 sequence (DNA): TGTGCCAGCAGCCGAAGGGCAGGGCTTAACACAGATACGCAGTATTTT. Translating gives CASSRRAGLNTDTQYF. The chain recombines TRBV7-8 with TRBJ2-3, with D perhaps matching TRBD1 (5 bases). Per germline, CDR1 SGHVS and CDR2 FQNEAQ. The CDR3 contains 16 residues. V was pared by 5 bases and J by 2 bases, with 17 bases between. Complete variable domain (other parts from reference TRBV7-8 and TRBJ2-3): GAGVSQSPRYKVAKRGQDVALRCDPISGHVSLFWYQQALGQGPEFLTYFQNEAQLDKSGLPSDRFFAERPEGSVSTLKIQRTQQEDSAVYLCASSRRAGLNTDTQYFGPGTRLTVL.

The rearrangement uses TRBV10-3 and TRBJ2-7; D is unresolved. V was clipped by 2 bases and J by 0 bases, with 8 bases between them. CDR3 length: 14 amino acids. CDR1 is ENHRY, CDR2 SYGVKD, per germline. The CDR3 protein is CAISENTVSYEQYF. The DNA of the CDR3 is TGTGCCATCAGTGAGAACACAGTCTCCTACGAGCAGTACTTC.